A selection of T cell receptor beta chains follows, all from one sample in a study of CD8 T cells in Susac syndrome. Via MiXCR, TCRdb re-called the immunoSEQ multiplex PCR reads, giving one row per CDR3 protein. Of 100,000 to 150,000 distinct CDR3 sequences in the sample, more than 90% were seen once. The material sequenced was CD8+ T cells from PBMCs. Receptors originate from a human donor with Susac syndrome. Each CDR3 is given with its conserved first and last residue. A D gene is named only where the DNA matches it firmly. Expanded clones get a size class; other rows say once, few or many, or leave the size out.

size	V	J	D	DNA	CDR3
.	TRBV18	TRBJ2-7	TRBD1	TGTGCCAGCCCGATTCAGGGGGACAGGTGCTTC	CASPIQGDRCF
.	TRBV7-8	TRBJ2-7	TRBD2	TGTGCCAGCAGCTCTCGAGGACTAGCGGGTTCCTACGAGCAGTACTTC	CASSSRGLAGSYEQYF
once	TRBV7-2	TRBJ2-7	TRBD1	TGTGCCAGCAGCTTAGGACCCTACCGACCAGGGGACAGGGGATCCGAGCAGTACTTC	CASSLGPYRPGDRGSEQYF
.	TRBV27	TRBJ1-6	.	TGTGCCAGCAGTTTCGGTCGGAACTTTTATAATTCACCCCTCCACTTT	CASSFGRNFYNSPLHF
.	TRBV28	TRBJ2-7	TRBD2	TGTGCCAGCACCTTAAGAACGACTAGCGCCTACGAGCAGTACTTC	CASTLRTTSAYEQYF
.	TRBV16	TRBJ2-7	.	TGTGCCAGCAGCCAATCGGTCCCCGCCAGGGACCCCTACGAGCAGTACTTC	CASSQSVPARDPYEQYF
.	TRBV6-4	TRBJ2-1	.	TGTGCCAGCAGTGAGTCAGGGATATCGTGGAGTGAGCAGTTCTTC	CASSESGISWSEQFF
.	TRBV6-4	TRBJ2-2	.	TGTGCCAGCAGTGAAAACACCGGGGAGCTGTTTTTT	CASSENTGELFF
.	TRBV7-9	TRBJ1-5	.	TGTGCCAGCAGCTTAGGAGTGCCGGGGTACAATCAGCCCCAGCATTTT	CASSLGVPGYNQPQHF
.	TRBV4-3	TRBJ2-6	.	TGCGCCAGCAGCCAAACCCCCAGGGTTGGGGCCTTAGACTCTGGGGCCAACGTCCTGACTTTC	CASSQTPRVGALDSGANVLTF
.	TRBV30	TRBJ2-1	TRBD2	TGTGCCTGGAGTGTGGCAGCGGGAAGATATGAGCAGTTCTTC	CAWSVAAGRYEQFF
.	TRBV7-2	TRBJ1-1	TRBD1	TGTGCCAGCAGCCCATCCTCGGGACAGTACACTGAAGCTTTCTTT	CASSPSSGQYTEAFF
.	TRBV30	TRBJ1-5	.	TGTGCCTGGAGCACCCAGGGCAATCAGCCCCAGCATTTT	CAWSTQGNQPQHF
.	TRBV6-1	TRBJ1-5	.	TGTGCCAGCAGTGAAGAGGGGGACATTAAGCCCCAGCATTTT	CASSEEGDIKPQHF
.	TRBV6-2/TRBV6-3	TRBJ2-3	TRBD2	TGTGCCAGCAGTTACGCCAGGACTAGCGGGAGGACAGATACGCAGTATTTT	CASSYARTSGRTDTQYF
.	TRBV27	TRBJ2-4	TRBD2	TGTGCCAGCAGTTTCACCGGAGAGGGAGGGGTCCAAAACATTCAGTACTTC	CASSFTGEGGVQNIQYF
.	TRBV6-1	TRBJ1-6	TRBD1	TGTGCCAGCAGTCCATCCCCTGGGACAGGATACTCACCCCTCCACTTT	CASSPSPGTGYSPLHF
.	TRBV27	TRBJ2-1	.	TGTGCCAGCAGGGACCTCTCGGAGCAGTTCTTC	CASRDLSEQFF
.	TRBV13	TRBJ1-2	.	TGTGCCAGCAGCTTCGAGGGCTACACCTTC	CASSFEGYTF
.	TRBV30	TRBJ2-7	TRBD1	TGTGCCTGGAGTCTGGGACAGGCCGTGGAGCAGTACTTC	CAWSLGQAVEQYF